This entry features one TCR beta chain sequence. The CDR3 has 15 amino acids. Looked up from germline, CDR1 is KGHDR and CDR2 is SFDVKD. Deletions cut 4 bases from V and 5 bases from J, with 14 bases between. TCRdb re-called the 5' RACE reads with MiXCR, one entry per CDR3 protein. The repertoire holds roughly 500,000 distinct CDR3 sequences, with roughly a fifth as singletons. These data come from a study of identical twins. A further study also used this sample, focusing on T cells expressing NK-cell markers. That report notes: The CD3+CD56-NKG2C+ fraction was also led by these clonotypes in several donors.

This TCR derives from a woman aged 18-29 years in good health. Sequenced sample: CD4+ T cells sorted from blood. The chain combines TRBV24-1 with TRBJ2-1; D possibly matches TRBD1 or TRBD2 (6 bases each). CDR3 DNA: TGTGCCACCAGTGACACTGGGGGGCCGAACAATGAGCAGTTCTTC. Translation gives CATSDTGGPNNEQFF.